A selection of T cell receptor beta chains follows, all from one sample in a study of neoadjuvant anti-PD-1 for oral cavity cancer. The method was immunoSEQ multiplex PCR; TCRdb's version includes in-frame clones alone and lacks a portion of them. The sample has 80,000 to 95,000 clones, about four fifths seen once. Here the sequenced sample was PBMCs, taken before nivolumab (anti-PD-1) treatment. The receptor set was obtained from a person aged 35-80 years with oral cavity squamous cell carcinoma. Both conserved end residues are part of each CDR3. D genes are given only for firm matches. Rows give clone size only sometimes, using once, few, many, or a class for an expanded clone.

>.|TRBV27|.|TRBJ2-7
CASSSDGWVTYEQYF
TGTGCCAGCAGTTCGGATGGTTGGGTGACCTACGAGCAGTACTTC
>.|TRBV28|.|TRBJ1-5
CASSSGQPQHF
TGTGCCAGCAGTTCAGGTCAGCCCCAGCATTTT
>.|TRBV21-1|.|TRBJ1-2
CASRPDGYTF
TGTGCCAGCAGACCAGATGGCTACACCTTC
>TRBD1|TRBV28|.|TRBJ2-7
CASTDRGPLGQQYF
TGTGCCAGCACCGACAGGGGCCCGCTTGGCCAGCAGTACTTC
>.|TRBV19|once|TRBJ1-2
CASRRGQNYGYTF
TGTGCCAGTAGACGAGGACAGAACTATGGCTACACCTTC
>TRBD1|TRBV10-2|once|TRBJ1-1
CASSVTGQANTEAFF
TGCGCCAGCAGTGTAACGGGACAGGCTAACACTGAAGCTTTCTTT
>.|TRBV29-1|.|TRBJ2-7
CSVRGGAGVRSYEQYF
TGCAGCGTCAGGGGAGGGGCGGGAGTACGTTCCTACGAGCAGTACTTC
>.|TRBV11-2|.|TRBJ2-1
CASSLDRDEQFF
TGTGCCAGCAGCTTAGACAGGGATGAGCAGTTCTTC
>TRBD2|TRBV5-1|once|TRBJ2-3
CASSFWAGEGTQYF
TGCGCCAGCAGCTTCTGGGCGGGAGAGGGTACGCAGTATTTT
>TRBD1|TRBV6-6|few|TRBJ1-2
CASSYTGGDPSDGYTF
TGTGCCAGCAGTTATACAGGGGGCGACCCTTCGGATGGCTACACCTTC
>.|TRBV1|.|TRBJ2-2
CTTGDPLTGELFF
TGCACTACGGGGGACCCCCTAACCGGGGAGCTGTTTTTT
>.|TRBV11-2|.|TRBJ2-6
CASSSNSGANVLTF
TGTGCCAGCAGCTCTAACTCTGGGGCCAACGTCCTGACTTTC
>.|TRBV25-1|.|TRBJ2-6
CASSMGGANVLTF
TGTGCCAGCAGTATGGGTGGGGCCAACGTCCTGACTTTC
>.|TRBV19|.|TRBJ1-1
CASSTAGGRNTEAFF
TGTGCCAGTAGTACCGCTGGTGGTAGGAACACTGAAGCTTTCTTT
>TRBD2|TRBV5-1|.|TRBJ2-7
CASSREGTSSYEQYF
TGCGCCAGCAGCAGGGAGGGGACTAGCTCCTACGAGCAGTACTTC
>.|TRBV27|.|TRBJ1-5
CASSSEPKGQPQHF
TGTGCCAGCAGTTCGGAGCCCAAGGGTCAGCCCCAGCATTTT
>TRBD1|TRBV29-1|.|TRBJ2-7
CSAQGTVAEQYF
TGCAGCGCGCAAGGGACAGTGGCCGAGCAGTACTTC
>.|TRBV11-1|.|TRBJ2-5
CASNPNGETQYF
TGTGCCAGCAACCCCAACGGGGAGACCCAGTACTTC
>TRBD1|TRBV13|.|TRBJ1-1
CASSRRQGGFDEAFF
TGTGCCAGCAGCAGAAGACAGGGAGGATTTGATGAAGCTTTCTTT
>TRBD2|TRBV30|.|TRBJ2-1
CAWSVQGLAGYNEQFF
TGTGCCTGGAGTGTACAGGGACTAGCGGGCTACAATGAGCAGTTCTTC
>.|TRBV29-1|.|TRBJ2-3
CSVEGVGTSTDTQYF
TGCAGCGTTGAAGGGGTAGGGACTAGCACAGATACGCAGTATTTT
>.|TRBV28|.|TRBJ2-7
CASSLRYEQYF
TGTGCCAGCAGCCTTCGGTACGAGCAGTACTTC
>.|TRBV7-3|.|TRBJ2-5
CASPGHLYQETQYF
TGTGCCAGCCCGGGACATCTGTACCAAGAGACCCAGTACTTC
>.|TRBV7-8|.|TRBJ2-2
CASSLPVNTGELFF
TGTGCCAGCAGCTTGCCAGTGAACACCGGGGAGCTGTTTTTT
>TRBD1|TRBV15|.|TRBJ1-2
CATSTRTGADGYTF
TGTGCCACCAGCACCCGGACAGGGGCGGATGGCTACACCTTC
>.|TRBV25-1|.|TRBJ1-2
CASSESGTQGDYGYTF
TGTGCCAGCAGTGAATCGGGAACCCAGGGTGACTATGGCTACACCTTC
>.|TRBV7-8|.|TRBJ2-7
CASSPPWREKPYEQYF
TGTGCCAGCAGTCCTCCCTGGAGGGAGAAACCCTACGAGCAGTACTTC
>TRBD2|TRBV10-3|.|TRBJ2-1
CAISRAGLAEILEGNEQFF
TGTGCCATCTCAAGAGCGGGACTAGCGGAGATATTGGAAGGCAATGAGCAGTTCTTC
>.|TRBV4-2|.|TRBJ2-7
CASSQVVAAGTPYEQYF
TGTGCCAGCAGCCAAGTGGTTGCAGCAGGGACTCCCTACGAGCAGTACTTC
>TRBD1|TRBV9|.|TRBJ1-4
CASSGGQGASEKLFF
TGTGCCAGCAGCGGGGGACAGGGGGCAAGTGAAAAACTGTTTTTT
>TRBD2|TRBV5-1|.|TRBJ2-1
CASSIGTRTRPEQFF
TGCGCCAGCAGCATCGGGACTAGGACCCGTCCTGAGCAGTTCTTC
>.|TRBV13|.|TRBJ1-4
CASSSITRSTEKLFF
TGTGCCAGCAGCTCCATTACCCGGTCGACGGAAAAACTGTTTTTT
>TRBD1|TRBV5-1|.|TRBJ2-7
CATSRQGTGFDEQYF
TGCGCCACCTCCCGTCAGGGGACAGGGTTCGACGAGCAGTACTTC
>.|TRBV6-4|.|TRBJ2-1
CASSDSGWGDEQFF
TGTGCCAGCAGTGACTCGGGGTGGGGCGATGAGCAGTTCTTC
>.|TRBV6-1|.|TRBJ1-5
CASRRLSDSNQPQHF
TGTGCCAGCAGGAGACTGTCAGATAGCAATCAGCCCCAGCATTTT
>.|TRBV5-1|.|TRBJ2-4
CASSPYRLDLNIQYF
TGCGCCAGCAGCCCCTACCGACTAGATCTCAACATTCAGTACTTC
>.|TRBV10-3|once|TRBJ2-7
CAIRTELGRQGTYEQYF
TGTGCCATCAGGACTGAATTAGGACGCCAGGGAACCTACGAGCAGTACTTC
>.|TRBV10-1|.|TRBJ1-5
CASRPTGGGNQPQHF
TGCGCCAGCAGACCAACGGGAGGGGGTAATCAGCCCCAGCATTTT
>TRBD2|TRBV30|.|TRBJ2-1
CASGRPLANEQFF
TGTGCCTCCGGGAGGCCTTTAGCCAATGAGCAGTTCTTC
>.|TRBV6-4|few|TRBJ1-1
CASSDCQSNTEAFF
TGTGCCAGCAGTGACTGCCAGTCGAACACTGAAGCTTTCTTT
>TRBD1|TRBV6-1|.|TRBJ2-1
CASFLDRGLGNEQFF
TGTGCCAGCTTTTTGGACAGGGGGCTTGGGAATGAGCAGTTCTTC
>.|TRBV5-1|once|TRBJ2-5
CASSLTGSQETQYF
TGCGCCAGCAGCTTGACAGGGAGCCAAGAGACCCAGTACTTC
>.|TRBV5-1|.|TRBJ2-7
CASSIRGVKDEQYF
TGCGCCAGCAGCATCAGGGGGGTGAAGGACGAGCAGTACTTC
>.|TRBV27|few|TRBJ1-5
CASSSGLGLGNQPQHF
TGTGCCAGCAGTTCGGGCCTTGGTCTCGGCAATCAGCCCCAGCATTTT
>.|TRBV7-3|.|TRBJ2-1
CASSLTTNEQFF
TGTGCCAGCAGCTTAACTACGAATGAGCAGTTCTTC
>.|TRBV5-6|.|TRBJ1-1
CASSRTWDWEAFF
TGTGCCAGCAGCCGCACCTGGGACTGGGAAGCTTTCTTT
>.|TRBV6-1|few|TRBJ2-5
CASSEGTGQETQYF
TGTGCCAGCAGTGAGGGGACGGGCCAAGAGACCCAGTACTTC
>.|TRBV5-1|.|TRBJ1-5
CASSAGKEGQPQHF
TGCGCCAGCAGCGCCGGGAAAGAAGGTCAGCCCCAGCATTTT
>.|TRBV25-1|.|TRBJ2-7
CASSDHTGYEQYF
TGTGCCAGCAGTGACCACACAGGCTACGAGCAGTACTTC
>.|TRBV5-4|few|TRBJ2-3
CASSLDSGSTDTQYF
TGTGCCAGCAGCTTGGATAGCGGAAGCACAGATACGCAGTATTTT
>TRBD2|TRBV14|.|TRBJ2-3
CASSLGLANTDTQYF
TGTGCCAGCAGCCTGGGACTAGCTAACACAGATACGCAGTATTTT
>TRBD2|TRBV7-4|.|TRBJ2-7
CASSPPLAGGVYEQYF
TGTGCCAGCAGCCCACCCTTGGCGGGAGGCGTCTACGAGCAGTACTTC
>.|TRBV10-3|.|TRBJ1-2
CAINDGGGSGYTF
TGTGCCATCAACGATGGGGGCGGGTCGGGCTACACCTTC
>.|TRBV19|.|TRBJ2-3
CASSTTARNTQYF
TGTGCCAGTAGTACCACCGCTCGAAATACGCAGTATTTT
>TRBD1|TRBV2|.|TRBJ2-7
CASSDWAQGGEQYF
TGTGCCAGCAGTGATTGGGCACAGGGGGGCGAGCAGTACTTC
>TRBD1|TRBV6-6|.|TRBJ1-2
CASRDRGYGYTF
TGTGCCAGCAGAGACAGGGGCTATGGCTACACCTTC
>.|TRBV29-1|.|TRBJ2-2
CSVEGVGSSNTGELFF
TGCAGCGTTGAAGGAGTAGGGTCATCGAACACCGGGGAGCTGTTTTTT
>.|TRBV10-3|.|TRBJ1-1
CAIREMNTEAFF
TGTGCCATCAGGGAGATGAACACTGAAGCTTTCTTT
>TRBD2|TRBV30|once|TRBJ2-3
CAWSVWGGTTDTQYF
TGTGCCTGGAGTGTATGGGGGGGGACCACAGATACGCAGTATTTT